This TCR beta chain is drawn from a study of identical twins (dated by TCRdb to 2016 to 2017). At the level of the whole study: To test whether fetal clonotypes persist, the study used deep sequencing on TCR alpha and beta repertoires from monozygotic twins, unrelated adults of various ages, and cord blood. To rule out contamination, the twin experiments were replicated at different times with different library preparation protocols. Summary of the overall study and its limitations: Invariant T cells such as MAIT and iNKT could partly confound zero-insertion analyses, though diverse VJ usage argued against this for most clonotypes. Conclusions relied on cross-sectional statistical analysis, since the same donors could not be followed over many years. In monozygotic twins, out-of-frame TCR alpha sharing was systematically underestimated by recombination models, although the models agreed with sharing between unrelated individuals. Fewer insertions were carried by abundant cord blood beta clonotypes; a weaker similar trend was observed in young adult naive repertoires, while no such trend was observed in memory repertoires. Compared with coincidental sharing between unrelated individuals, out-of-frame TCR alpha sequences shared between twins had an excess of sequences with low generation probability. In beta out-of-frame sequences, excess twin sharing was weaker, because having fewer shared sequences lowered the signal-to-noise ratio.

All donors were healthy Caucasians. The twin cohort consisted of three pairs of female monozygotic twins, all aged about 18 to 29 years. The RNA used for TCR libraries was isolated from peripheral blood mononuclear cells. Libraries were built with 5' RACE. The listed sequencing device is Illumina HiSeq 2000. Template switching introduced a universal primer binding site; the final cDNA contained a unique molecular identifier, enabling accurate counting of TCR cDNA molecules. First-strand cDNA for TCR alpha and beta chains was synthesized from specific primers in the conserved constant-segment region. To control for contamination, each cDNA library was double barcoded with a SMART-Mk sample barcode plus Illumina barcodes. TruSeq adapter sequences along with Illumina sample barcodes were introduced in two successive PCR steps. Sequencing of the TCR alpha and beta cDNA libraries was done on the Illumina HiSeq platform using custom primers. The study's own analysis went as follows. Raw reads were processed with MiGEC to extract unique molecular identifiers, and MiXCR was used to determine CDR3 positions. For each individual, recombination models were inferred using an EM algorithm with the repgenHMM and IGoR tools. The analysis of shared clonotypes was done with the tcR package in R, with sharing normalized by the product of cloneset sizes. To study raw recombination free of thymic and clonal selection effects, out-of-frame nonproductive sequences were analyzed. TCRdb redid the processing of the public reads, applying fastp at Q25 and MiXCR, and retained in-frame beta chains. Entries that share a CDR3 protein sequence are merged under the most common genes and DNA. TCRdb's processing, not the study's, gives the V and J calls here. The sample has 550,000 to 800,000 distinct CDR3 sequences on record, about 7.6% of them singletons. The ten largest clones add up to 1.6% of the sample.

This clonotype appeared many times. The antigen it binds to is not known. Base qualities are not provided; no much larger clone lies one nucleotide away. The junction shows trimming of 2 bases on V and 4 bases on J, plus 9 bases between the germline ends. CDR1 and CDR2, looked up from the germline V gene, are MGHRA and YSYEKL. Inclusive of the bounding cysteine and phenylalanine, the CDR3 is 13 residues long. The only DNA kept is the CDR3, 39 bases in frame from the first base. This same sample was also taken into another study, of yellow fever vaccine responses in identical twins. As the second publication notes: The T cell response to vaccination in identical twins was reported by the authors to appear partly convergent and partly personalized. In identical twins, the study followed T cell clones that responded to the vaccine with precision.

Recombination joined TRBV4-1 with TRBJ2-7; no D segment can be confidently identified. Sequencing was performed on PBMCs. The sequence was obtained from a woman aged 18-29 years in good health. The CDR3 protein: CASSQLGSYEQYF. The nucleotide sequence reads TGCGCCAGCAGCCAATTGGGATCTTACGAGCAGTACTTC.